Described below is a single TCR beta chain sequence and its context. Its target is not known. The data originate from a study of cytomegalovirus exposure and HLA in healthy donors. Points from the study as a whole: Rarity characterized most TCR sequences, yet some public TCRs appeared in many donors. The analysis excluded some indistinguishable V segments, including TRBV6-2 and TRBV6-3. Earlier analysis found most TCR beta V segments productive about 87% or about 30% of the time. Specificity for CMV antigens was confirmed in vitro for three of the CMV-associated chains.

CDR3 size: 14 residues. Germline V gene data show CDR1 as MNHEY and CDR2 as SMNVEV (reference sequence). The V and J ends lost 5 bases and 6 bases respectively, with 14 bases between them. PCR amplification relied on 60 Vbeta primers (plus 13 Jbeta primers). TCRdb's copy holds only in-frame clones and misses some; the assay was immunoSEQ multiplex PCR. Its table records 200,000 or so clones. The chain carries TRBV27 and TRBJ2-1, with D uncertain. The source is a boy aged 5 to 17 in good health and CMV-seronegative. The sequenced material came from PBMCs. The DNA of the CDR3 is TGTGCCAGCAGTCTCGAGCCTAATCGCAATGAGCAGTTCTTC. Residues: CASSLEPNRNEQFF.